These T cell receptor beta chains were read from a single sample in a study of early T cells in non-severe SARS-CoV-2 infection. TCRdb analysed the 5' RACE reads with MiXCR anew, one entry per CDR3 protein. The sample lists tens of thousands of distinct CDR3 sequences, roughly 9% occurring once. The sample taken for sequencing was whole blood. These receptors all stem from an adult who was a healthcare worker with PCR-confirmed SARS-CoV-2 infection or an uninfected control (not recorded which). CDR3s include the opening cysteine and the closing phenylalanine or tryptophan. The order of the fields is J gene, D gene, CDR3 length, clone size, V gene, CDR3 protein, CDR3 DNA. A D gene is named only where the DNA matches it firmly. The size of a clone is reported for some rows only, either as once, few or many, or as a class for expanded clones.

j_gene: TRBJ2-2
d_gene: -
len: 15
abundance: few
v_gene: TRBV18
CDR3aa: CASSQGQANTGELFF
CDR3nt: TGTGCCAGCTCACAGGGGCAGGCGAACACCGGGGAGCTGTTTTTT

j_gene: TRBJ2-3
d_gene: TRBD2
len: 15
abundance: -
v_gene: TRBV2
CDR3aa: CASSEKRDRTDTQYF
CDR3nt: TGTGCCAGCAGTGAAAAGCGGGACCGCACAGATACGCAGTATTTT

j_gene: TRBJ2-1
d_gene: TRBD2
len: 18
abundance: -
v_gene: TRBV7-2
CDR3aa: CASSLLAGGGAYYNEQFF
CDR3nt: TGTGCCAGCAGCCTACTTGCCGGCGGGGGGGCATACTACAATGAGCAGTTCTTC

j_gene: TRBJ2-1
d_gene: -
len: 12
abundance: -
v_gene: TRBV5-1
CDR3aa: CASNGSYNEQFF
CDR3nt: TGCGCCAGCAACGGAAGCTACAATGAGCAGTTCTTC

j_gene: TRBJ2-2
d_gene: -
len: 15
abundance: -
v_gene: TRBV6-2/TRBV6-3
CDR3aa: CASSLSSLGGGELFF
CDR3nt: TGTGCCAGCAGCCTGAGTTCTCTAGGCGGCGGGGAGCTGTTTTTT

j_gene: TRBJ1-2
d_gene: TRBD1
len: 15
abundance: few
v_gene: TRBV3-1
CDR3aa: CASSQGHRGTGGYTF
CDR3nt: TGTGCCAGCAGCCAAGGACACAGGGGGACGGGCGGCTACACCTTC

j_gene: TRBJ1-2
d_gene: TRBD1
len: 15
abundance: many
v_gene: TRBV7-2
CDR3aa: CASSRDSRSSYGYTF
CDR3nt: TGTGCCAGCAGCCGGGACAGCAGATCTTCCTATGGCTACACCTTC

j_gene: TRBJ2-1
d_gene: TRBD1
len: 15
abundance: few
v_gene: TRBV7-3
CDR3aa: CASSRDRASYNEQFF
CDR3nt: TGTGCCAGCAGCCGCGACAGGGCGTCCTACAATGAGCAGTTCTTC

j_gene: TRBJ1-1
d_gene: -
len: 14
abundance: -
v_gene: TRBV5-4
CDR3aa: CASSPDFFNTEAFF
CDR3nt: TGTGCCAGCAGTCCAGACTTCTTTAACACTGAAGCTTTCTTT

j_gene: TRBJ2-6
d_gene: TRBD1
len: 18
abundance: -
v_gene: TRBV10-2
CDR3aa: CASSERFRDSSGANVLTF
CDR3nt: TGCGCCAGCAGTGAGCGCTTCCGGGACAGCTCTGGGGCCAACGTCCTGACTTTC

j_gene: TRBJ1-1
d_gene: -
len: 14
abundance: -
v_gene: TRBV2
CDR3aa: CASKLDGENTEAFF
CDR3nt: TGTGCCAGCAAGTTGGACGGAGAGAACACTGAAGCTTTCTTT

j_gene: TRBJ1-3
d_gene: -
len: 16
abundance: few
v_gene: TRBV6-2/TRBV6-3
CDR3aa: CASMLGKGDSGNTIYF
CDR3nt: TGTGCCAGCATGCTGGGGAAGGGAGACTCTGGAAACACCATATATTTT

j_gene: TRBJ1-5
d_gene: -
len: 16
abundance: few
v_gene: TRBV12-5
CDR3aa: CASGLVLVGRVQPQHF
CDR3nt: TGTGCTAGTGGTTTGGTACTTGTAGGAAGAGTACAGCCCCAGCATTTT

j_gene: TRBJ1-1
d_gene: -
len: 14
abundance: -
v_gene: TRBV10-2
CDR3aa: CASSESWQGTEAFF
CDR3nt: TGCGCCAGCAGTGAGTCATGGCAGGGGACTGAAGCTTTCTTT

j_gene: TRBJ2-5
d_gene: -
len: 16
abundance: -
v_gene: TRBV6-5
CDR3aa: CASSYSRGGLKETQYF
CDR3nt: TGTGCCAGCAGTTACTCGAGGGGGGGGCTCAAAGAGACCCAGTACTTC

j_gene: TRBJ2-7
d_gene: TRBD2
len: 13
abundance: -
v_gene: TRBV6-1
CDR3aa: CASRVSGGYEQYF
CDR3nt: TGTGCCAGCAGAGTTAGCGGGGGCTACGAGCAGTACTTC

j_gene: TRBJ1-1
d_gene: -
len: 13
abundance: few
v_gene: TRBV5-1
CDR3aa: CASSPPDSVEAFF
CDR3nt: TGCGCCAGCAGCCCCCCGGACAGTGTTGAAGCTTTCTTT

j_gene: TRBJ2-3
d_gene: -
len: 16
abundance: -
v_gene: TRBV7-8
CDR3aa: CASSLTWTSFTDTQYF
CDR3nt: TGTGCCAGCAGCTTAACGTGGACCAGCTTCACAGATACGCAGTATTTT

j_gene: TRBJ1-5
d_gene: TRBD1
len: 15
abundance: many
v_gene: TRBV2
CDR3aa: CASSAEQGANQPQHF
CDR3nt: TGTGCCAGCAGTGCGGAGCAGGGGGCCAATCAGCCCCAGCATTTT

j_gene: TRBJ2-7
d_gene: -
len: 14
abundance: few
v_gene: TRBV19
CDR3aa: CASSPFRGNPEQYF
CDR3nt: TGTGCCAGTAGTCCATTCCGGGGGAATCCCGAGCAGTACTTC

j_gene: TRBJ2-5
d_gene: TRBD2
len: 15
abundance: many
v_gene: TRBV12-3/TRBV12-4
CDR3aa: CASSFSSGGEETQYF
CDR3nt: TGTGCCAGCAGTTTCTCTAGCGGGGGGGAAGAGACCCAGTACTTC

j_gene: TRBJ2-4
d_gene: -
len: 10
abundance: few
v_gene: TRBV6-1
CDR3aa: CASRGGIQYF
CDR3nt: TGTGCCAGCAGAGGGGGCATTCAGTACTTC

j_gene: TRBJ1-1
d_gene: -
len: 15
abundance: many
v_gene: TRBV6-6
CDR3aa: CASSYPIRGGTEAFF
CDR3nt: TGTGCCAGCAGTTACCCGATCCGGGGGGGCACTGAAGCTTTCTTT

j_gene: TRBJ1-4
d_gene: -
len: 16
abundance: -
v_gene: TRBV5-5
CDR3aa: CASSLIDRLMGGKLFF
CDR3nt: TGTGCCAGCAGCCTCATCGACAGACTGATGGGGGGAAAACTGTTTTTT

j_gene: TRBJ2-3
d_gene: -
len: 11
abundance: few
v_gene: TRBV10-3
CDR3aa: CAISEADTQYF
CDR3nt: TGTGCCATCAGCGAGGCGGATACGCAGTATTTT

j_gene: TRBJ1-2
d_gene: -
len: 10
abundance: -
v_gene: TRBV25-1
CDR3aa: CASRGNGYTF
CDR3nt: TGTGCCAGCCGGGGTAATGGCTACACCTTC

j_gene: TRBJ1-2
d_gene: TRBD1
len: 15
abundance: many
v_gene: TRBV4-2
CDR3aa: CASSQNPTGFYGYTF
CDR3nt: TGTGCCAGCAGCCAAAACCCGACAGGGTTCTATGGCTACACCTTC

j_gene: TRBJ2-3
d_gene: -
len: 13
abundance: -
v_gene: TRBV3-1
CDR3aa: CASSSVGTDTQYF
CDR3nt: TGTGCCAGCAGCTCGGTCGGCACAGATACGCAGTATTTT